What follows are 20 T cell receptor beta chains derived from one specimen sequenced in a study of somatic mutations in cytotoxic T cells in rheumatoid arthritis. Clones were read by immunoSEQ multiplex PCR, and TCRdb kept only the in-frame ones, dropping some. The sample records roughly 9,800 clones, approximately 89% being singletons. The sample consisted of CD4+ T cells sorted from blood. All receptors come from a woman aged 18-29 years with rheumatoid arthritis.

The CDR3 sequence is CASSIPRQGNKLNPSRMAKNIQYF. CDR3 DNA sequence: TGTGCCAGTAGTATCCCCCGGCAGGGGAACAAGTTGAACCCCTCAAGGATGGCCAAAAACATTCAGTACTTC. The rearrangement uses TRBV19 and TRBJ2-4; tentatively, D is TRBD1 (6 bases). The length of the CDR3 is 24 residues. V was clipped by 3 bases and J by 1 base, with 37 bases between them. The V gene's germline CDR1 is LNHDA and CDR2 SQIVND (reference sequence).

This sequence joins TRBV30 and TRBJ1-2, with 8 bases matching TRBD1. Germline V gene lookup returns CDR1 GTSNPN and CDR2 SVGIG (reference sequence). Germline trimming cut 2 bases from V and 9 bases from J; bases unmatched to any gene: 5. CDR3 length: 12 residues. The CDR3 bases are TGTGCCTGGAGTTTACAGGGGGGAAGCTACACCTTC. Its protein is CAWSLQGGSYTF.

The chain employs TRBV6-5 and TRBJ2-5, with 8 bases lining up with TRBD1. The end of the DNA fits TRBJ2-7 better, so the J call may be wrong. The CDR3 covers 15 residues. CDR1 MNHEY and CDR2 SVGAGI come from the germline V gene. CDR3 loop: CASTAAPGTGYEQYF. CDR3 in DNA: TGTGCCAGCACCGCAGCTCCCGGGACAGGCTACGAGCAGTACTTC.

The genes are TRBV6-5 and TRBJ1-2; no reliable D call. Germline CDR1 and CDR2: MNHEY and SVGAGI. The germline V and J ends were trimmed by 0 bases and 4 bases, with 9 bases remaining between them. This CDR3 comprises 14 residues. CDR3 in DNA: TGTGCCAGCAGTTACTCGCGGGAGGGCTATGGCTACACCTTC. Amino acids: CASSYSREGYGYTF.

The CDR3 sequence: CASSYSGGRDYGYTF. CDR3 DNA: TGTGCCAGCAGTTACTCGGGGGGGCGAGACTATGGCTACACCTTC. The chain joins TRBV6-5 to TRBJ1-2; tentatively, D is TRBD1 (6 bases). With 0 bases removed from V and 3 bases from J, the gap between germline ends came to 11 bases. CDR3 size: 15 residues. Per the germline V gene, CDR1 is MNHEY and CDR2 is SVGAGI.

Only one count was recorded for this clone. The V call is TRBV19, the J call TRBJ2-3; perhaps TRBD1 as D (5 bases). Trimming stripped 1 base from V and 6 bases from J, with 20 bases between. This CDR3 is 17 amino acids long. Germline values: CDR1 LNHDA, CDR2 SQIVND (reference sequence). The CDR3 DNA is TGTGCCAGTAGTATAGCCGCCAGACAGACAAGATCGGATACGCAGTATTTT. This translates into CASSIAARQTRSDTQYF.

J is TRBJ2-3 and V is TRBV13, with 7 nucleotides matching TRBD2. The V gene end was trimmed by 2 bases and the J gene end by 4 bases; junction bases not matched to a gene: 6. Germline V CDR1 and CDR2: PRHDT, FYEKMQ (reference sequence). The CDR3 has 15 amino acids. The CDR3 loop is CASSLRGSGSDTQYF. The CDR3 DNA sequence: TGTGCCAGCAGCTTAAGGGGTAGCGGGTCAGATACGCAGTATTTT.

V gene TRBV9 combines with J gene TRBJ2-5; 11 nucleotides match TRBD1. Germline trimming cut 0 bases from V and 5 bases from J; bases unmatched to any gene: 6. Germline CDR1 and CDR2: SGDLS and YYNGEE. The CDR3 runs to 16 residues. CDR3 sequence reads: CASSVELDRGRETQYF. In DNA form, the CDR3 reads TGTGCCAGCAGCGTAGAATTGGACAGGGGGCGGGAGACCCAGTACTTC. The full variable domain, in which reference TRBV9 and TRBJ2-5 provide the parts outside the CDR3, is DSGVTQTPKHLITATGQRVTLRCSPRSGDLSVYWYQQSLDQGLQFLIQYYNGEERAKGNILERFSAQQFPDLHSELNLSSLELGDSALYFCASSVELDRGRETQYFGPGTRLLVL.

On this clone itself: One junction end does not reproduce the germline sequence, and a read error may be involved. The chain uses TRBV7-7 and TRBJ2-2, with D possibly being TRBD1 (6 bases). This CDR3 is 15 amino acids long. Germline CDR1 is SSHAT and CDR2 is FNYEAQ (reference sequence). The CDR3: CASSLSQGDTGELFF. As DNA, the CDR3 is TGTGCTAGCAGCTTATCACAGGGCGACACCGGGGAGCTGTTTTTT. The full variable domain, its missing parts supplied by reference TRBV7-7 and TRBJ2-2, is GAGVSQSPRYKVTKRGQDVTLRCDPISSHATLYWYQQALGQGPEFLTYFNYEAQPDKSGLPSDRFSAERPEGSISTLTIQRTEQRDSAMYRCASSLSQGDTGELFFGEGSRLTVL.

In its sample, this clone was seen once. This chain joins TRBV6-1 and TRBJ2-1, with D hard to call. The V gene lost 4 bases and the J gene lost 7 bases, with 11 bases spanning the gap. The CDR3 extends over 13 amino acids. CDR1 is MNHNS, CDR2 SASEGT, per germline. CDR3 region: CASSAVVTNEQFF. As DNA, the CDR3 is TGTGCCAGCAGTGCCGTAGTTACTAATGAGCAGTTCTTC.

The CDR3 here is CAGHLGVPAYEQYF. CDR3 sequence (DNA): TGTGCCGGACACCTAGGGGTCCCTGCCTACGAGCAGTACTTC. This chain uses TRBV19 with TRBJ2-7; perhaps TRBD1 as D (5 bases). V dropped 11 bases and J dropped 2 bases, with 19 bases sitting between them. Germline V lookup: CDR1 LNHDA, CDR2 SQIVND (reference sequence). This CDR3 is built from 14 residues. Complete variable domain (other parts from reference TRBV19 and TRBJ2-7): DGGITQSPKYLFRKEGQNVTLSCEQNLNHDAMYWYRQDPGQGLRLIYYSQIVNDFQKGDIAEGYSVSREKKESFPLTVTSAQKNPTAFYLCAGHLGVPAYEQYFGPGTRLTVT.

The V and J genes are TRBV11-2 and TRBJ1-1, with D possibly being TRBD1 (6 bases). V was shortened by 6 bases and J by 4 bases, with 12 bases between the two germline ends. The germline V gene has CDR1 SGHAT and CDR2 FQNNGV. This CDR3 comprises 13 residues. CDR3 sequence reads: CASRIGGLTEAFF. CDR3 nucleotides: TGTGCCAGCAGGATCGGGGGGCTCACTGAAGCTTTCTTT. Drawing the rest from reference TRBV11-2 and TRBJ1-1, the complete variable domain is EAGVAQSPRYKIIEKRQSVAFWCNPISGHATLYWYQQILGQGPKLLIQFQNNGVVDDSQLPKDRFSAERLKGVDSTLKIQPAKLEDSAVYLCASRIGGLTEAFFGQGTRLTVV.

The chain recombines TRBV7-9 with TRBJ1-3; 7 nucleotides align to TRBD1. In germline, CDR1 is SEHNR, CDR2 FQNEAQ (reference sequence). CDR3 length: 15 residues. Trimming removed 1 base from V and 2 bases from J; junction bases left unmatched: 2. DNA of the CDR3: TGTGCCAGCAGCTTAGAAGGGGGCACTGGAAACACCATATATTTT. Residues: CASSLEGGTGNTIYF.

The rearrangement uses TRBV6-6 and TRBJ1-4, with 8 bases fitting TRBD1. J lost 7 bases, V lost 4 bases, and 8 bases had no gene match. The CDR3 contains 15 residues. Germline loops: CDR1 MNHNY, CDR2 SVGAGI (reference sequence). The CDR3 DNA follows: TGTGCCAGCAGTTCTGCCAGGGGGCGCGGTGAAAAACTGTTTTTT. Translating it yields CASSSARGRGEKLFF.

In DNA form, the CDR3 reads TGTGCCAGCAGCTTAGGAGTATCTGGGGCCAACGTCCTGACTTTC. It specifies CASSLGVSGANVLTF. This chain uses TRBV11-3 with TRBJ2-6, with D unresolved. The germline V and J ends were trimmed by 1 base and 1 base, with 5 bases remaining between them. The CDR3 loop spans 15 amino acids. Germline loops: CDR1 SGHNT, CDR2 YENEEA.

The gene calls are TRBV9 and TRBJ1-2; D possibly corresponds to TRBD1 (5 bases). Trimming stripped 0 bases from V and 9 bases from J, with 15 bases between. This CDR3 region has 14 residues. Per germline, CDR1 SGDLS and CDR2 YYNGEE. This CDR3 is CASSVDGAPRSYTF. As DNA, the CDR3 is TGTGCCAGCAGCGTAGATGGGGCCCCTCGTAGCTACACCTTC.

The V gene is TRBV12-2, the J gene TRBJ1-4; the table's D call TRBD1 went unverified against the DNA. TRBV12-2 is described as a pseudogene. The CDR3 runs to 19 residues. CDR3 loop: CASRSPGQGNRWPNEKLFF. CDR3 DNA: TGTGCAAGTCGCTCCCCGGGACAGGGGAATAGGTGGCCTAATGAAAAACTGTTTTTT.

This rearrangement joins TRBV4-3 to TRBJ2-3, with D maybe TRBD1 (5 bases). The germline gives CDR1 LGHNA, CDR2 YSLEER. The CDR3 runs to 15 residues. V gave up 1 base and J gave up 3 bases, with 11 bases separating them. The CDR3 region is CASSQVVGRTDTQYF. CDR3 DNA sequence: TGCGCCAGCAGCCAAGTGGTGGGGCGGACAGATACGCAGTATTTT.

The DNA for the CDR3 is TGTGCCAGCCACAGGGGGCTCGGGGAGACCCAGTACTTC. Residues: CASHRGLGETQYF. The genes are TRBV18 and TRBJ2-5; 9 bases agree with TRBD1. J gave up 5 bases and V 8 bases, and 6 bases lay outside the gene matches. The CDR3 contains 13 residues. The germline V gene has CDR1 KGHSH and CDR2 LQKENI.

This chain uses TRBV30 with TRBJ1-6; possible D gene TRBD1, 6 bases. The V and J ends lost 3 bases and 0 bases respectively, with 15 bases between them. This CDR3 contains 17 residues. The germline gives CDR1 GTSNPN, CDR2 SVGIG (reference sequence). The CDR3 nucleotides read TGTGCCTGGAGCCTAGGCGGGGGCAGCTCCTATAATTCACCCCTCCACTTT. As protein: CAWSLGGGSSYNSPLHF. Combining the CDR3 with reference TRBV30 and TRBJ1-6 gives the whole variable domain SQTIHQWPATLVQPVGSPLSLECTVEGTSNPNLYWYRQAAGRGLQLLFYSVGIGQISSEVPQNLSASRPQDRQFILSSKKLLLSDSGFYLCAWSLGGGSSYNSPLHFGNGTRLTVT.